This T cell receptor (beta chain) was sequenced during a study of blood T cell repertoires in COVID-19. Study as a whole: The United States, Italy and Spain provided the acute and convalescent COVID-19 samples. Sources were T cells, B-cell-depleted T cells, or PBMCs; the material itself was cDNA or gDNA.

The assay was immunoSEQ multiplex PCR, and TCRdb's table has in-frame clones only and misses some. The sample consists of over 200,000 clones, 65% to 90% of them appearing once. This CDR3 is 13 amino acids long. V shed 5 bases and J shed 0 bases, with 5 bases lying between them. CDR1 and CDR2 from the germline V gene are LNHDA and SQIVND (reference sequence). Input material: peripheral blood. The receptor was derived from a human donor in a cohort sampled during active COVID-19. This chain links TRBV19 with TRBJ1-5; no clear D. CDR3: CASSSGSNQPQHF. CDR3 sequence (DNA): TGTGCCAGTAGTTCCGGTAGCAATCAGCCCCAGCATTTT.